A single sample is the source of the 9 T cell receptor beta chains below, sequenced in a study of response to subunit inactivated influenza vaccine. A single record per CDR3 protein comes from TCRdb applying MiXCR to the RT-PCR reads. The sample has around 180,000 distinct CDR3 sequences, about 10% seen once. Source: non-naive T cells sorted from PBMCs, taken on the day of vaccination. These receptors came from a man aged 50 or older who received an inactivated influenza vaccine.

A few counts support this clonotype. The V and J genes are TRBV19 and TRBJ2-1; possible D gene TRBD2, 7 bases. Germline values: CDR1 LNHDA, CDR2 SQIVND (reference sequence). Trimming stripped 7 bases from V and 8 bases from J, with 21 bases between. The CDR3 is made up of 15 amino acids. The CDR3 spells CASTQTWGGGDEQFF. Written as DNA, the CDR3 is TGTGCCAGTACTCAGACCTGGGGCGGGGGCGATGAGCAGTTCTTC.

As for this clonotype: This clone may be a read error of a much larger clone one base away. CDR3 DNA: TGTTCCAGCAGTTTGTCGTGGTTGGGCATTCAAGAGACCCAGTACTTC. Residues: CSSSLSWLGIQETQYF. The V and J genes are TRBV28 and TRBJ2-5, with unresolved D. Germline V gives CDR1 MDHEN, CDR2 SYDVKM. This CDR3 is 16 amino acids long.

This clonotype was found a few times. This chain links TRBV2 with TRBJ2-7; a possible D gene is TRBD2 (5 bases). V lost 2 bases and J lost 3, with 14 bases in between. This CDR3 is built from 15 residues. Germline V gene lookup returns CDR1 SNHLY and CDR2 FYNNEI. CDR3: CASSEWGFEGYEQYF. In nucleotides, the CDR3 is TGTGCCAGCAGTGAATGGGGATTTGAGGGCTACGAGCAGTACTTC.

This clonotype has at least ten counts. The J gene is TRBJ2-2, the V gene TRBV7-2; 8 bases map to TRBD2. Per the germline V gene, CDR1 is SGHTA and CDR2 is FQGNSA. CDR3 length: 17 residues. J gave up 6 bases and V 1 base, and 10 bases lay outside the gene matches. CDR3 protein: CASSLGTSLIRAGELFF. The CDR3 DNA is TGTGCCAGCAGCTTAGGGACTAGCCTAATCAGGGCCGGGGAGCTGTTTTTT.

This clonotype was seen ten or more times. The chain has TRBV11-2 and TRBJ2-2; 10 bases map to TRBD2. Trimming at V came to 8 bases and at J to 2 bases, leaving 5 bases not matched to a gene. This CDR3 region has 15 residues. From germline, CDR1 is SGHAT and CDR2 FQNNGV. CDR3: CASSWTSGNTGELFF. In DNA form, the CDR3 reads TGTGCCAGCTCGTGGACTAGCGGAAACACCGGGGAGCTGTTTTTT.

This clonotype has only a few counts. CDR3 nucleotides: TGTGCCAGCAGTTACACCCGGGACCAAGACGATGAGCAGTTCTTC. This gives the protein CASSYTRDQDDEQFF. This chain links TRBV6-5 with TRBJ2-1; D is perhaps TRBD1 or TRBD2 (5 bases each). Deletions cut 2 bases from V and 8 bases from J, with 16 bases between. The CDR3 runs to 15 residues. Germline assignment: CDR1 MNHEY and CDR2 SVGAGI.

A few counts support this clonotype. DNA of the CDR3: TGTGCCACCAGTGAGTTTGGCACAGATACGCAGTATTTT. Amino acid sequence: CATSEFGTDTQYF. The gene calls are TRBV24-1 and TRBJ2-3; the D is unclear. This CDR3 comprises 13 residues. V gave up 4 bases and J gave up 1 base, with 5 bases separating them. The germline gives CDR1 KGHDR, CDR2 SFDVKD.

The rearrangement links TRBV10-3 to TRBJ2-1, with D maybe TRBD2 (6 bases). Per germline, CDR1 ENHRY and CDR2 SYGVKD. The CDR3 is 15 amino acids. Trimming took 5 bases from V and 0 from J, leaving 11 bases between them. The CDR3 reads CAISRQAGSYNEQFF. The CDR3 DNA follows: TGTGCCATCAGTCGACAAGCGGGCTCCTACAATGAGCAGTTCTTC.

J is TRBJ1-1 and V is TRBV2; D possibly corresponds to TRBD1 (5 bases). The CDR3 is 13 residues long. V was pared by 6 bases and J by 2 bases, with 10 bases between. Germline V gene data show CDR1 as SNHLY and CDR2 as FYNNEI. CDR3 nucleotides: TGTGCCAGCAGACAGGTTTCTAACACTGAAGCTTTCTTT. This gives the protein CASRQVSNTEAFF.